The 19 T cell receptor beta chains below all came from one sample that was sequenced in a study of cytomegalovirus exposure and HLA in healthy donors. Both 60 Vbeta primers and 13 Jbeta primers went into the PCR. Data came from immunoSEQ multiplex PCR; TCRdb stores just in-frame clones and leaves some out. This sample has 180,000 or so clones, with roughly three quarters found just once. Sequencing was carried out using PBMCs. These receptors came from a male donor in good health and CMV-seronegative.

The chain links TRBV4-1 to TRBJ2-7; 7 nucleotides line up with TRBD2. Germline V gene data show CDR1 as MGHRA and CDR2 as YSYEKL. The CDR3 totals 15 residues. After removal of 0 bases from V and 2 bases from J, the junction contained 4 bases not matched to a gene. The CDR3 here is CASSQEPGLAYEQYF. The CDR3 DNA reads as TGCGCCAGCAGCCAAGAGCCCGGACTAGCCTACGAGCAGTACTTC.

The rearrangement links TRBV25-1 to TRBJ2-1; possible D gene TRBD1, 5 bases. Germline lookup yields CDR1 MGHDK and CDR2 SYGVNS. The V and J ends lost 6 bases and 5 bases respectively, with 8 bases between them. CDR3 length: 12 residues. CDR3 amino acids: CASSLGDNEQFF. Here the CDR3 DNA reads TGTGCCAGCAGCCTAGGGGACAATGAGCAGTTCTTC.

The chain has TRBV28 and TRBJ1-2; TRBD1 matches 7 bases. Germline loops: CDR1 MDHEN, CDR2 SYDVKM. This CDR3 is built from 14 residues. V was pared by 5 bases and J by 2 bases, with 5 bases of the junction left unmatched. CDR3 loop: CASSQDRNNYGYTF. DNA of the CDR3: TGTGCCAGCAGTCAGGACAGGAACAACTATGGCTACACCTTC.

The chain combines TRBV30 with TRBJ2-4, with D possibly TRBD1 on 7 matching bases. There are 15 residues in the CDR3. Per the germline V gene, CDR1 is GTSNPN and CDR2 is SVGIG (reference sequence). V was trimmed by 1 base and J by 4 bases, leaving 14 bases between them. In DNA form, the CDR3 reads TGTGCCTGGAGTGGGGGCGGGACAGCGAAAAACATTCAGTACTTC. This translates into CAWSGGGTAKNIQYF.

The chain links TRBV7-2 to TRBJ2-7; no clear D. In germline, CDR1 is SGHTA, CDR2 FQGNSA. This CDR3 comprises 11 residues. Deletions cut 3 bases from V and 7 bases from J, with 7 bases between. This chain's CDR3 is CASSLSWEQYF. The CDR3 DNA sequence: TGTGCCAGCAGCTTGAGTTGGGAGCAGTACTTC.

The J gene is TRBJ2-7, the V gene TRBV5-1, with 9 bases aligning to TRBD2. The germline V gene encodes CDR1 SGHRS and CDR2 YFSETQ. The CDR3 sequence is 14 residues long. The junction had 0 bases not matched to a gene; V was cut back by 1 base and J by 1 base. The CDR3 DNA sequence: TGCGCCAGCAGCTTGAGCGGGGGGTCCTACGAGCAGTACTTC. This translates into CASSLSGGSYEQYF.

About this clone: At one of its ends the junction is not consistent with the germline gene, which may arise from a read error. The chain uses TRBV5-6 and TRBJ1-5, with 9 bases that match TRBD1. Per germline, CDR1 SGHDT and CDR2 YYEEEE. This CDR3 is 17 amino acids long. The CDR3 reads CASSLYGTGSLFQSQHF. The CDR3 region has the DNA TGTGCCAGCAGCTTATACGGGACAGGGAGTTTGTTTCAGTCCCAGCATTTT. Together with reference TRBV5-6 and TRBJ1-5, the CDR3 gives the full variable domain: DAGVTQSPTHLIKTRGQQVTLRCSPKSGHDTVSWYQQALGQGPQFIFQYYEEEERQRGNFPDRFSGHQFPNYSSELNVNALLLGDSALYLCASSLYGTGSLFQSQHFGDGTRLSIL.

CDR3 loop: CASSRPPGQVFYEQFF. DNA for the CDR3: TGCGCCAGCAGCCGGCCACCGGGACAGGTCTTCTATGAGCAGTTCTTC. This rearrangement joins TRBV5-1 to TRBJ2-1; 8 bases are a match to TRBD1. Unmatched junction bases numbered 14, after V lost 4 bases and J lost 8 bases. Germline V gives CDR1 SGHRS, CDR2 YFSETQ. This CDR3 region has 16 residues.

This clone was seen only once. The chain combines TRBV30 with TRBJ1-5, with a weak D call TRBD1 (5 bases). Germline V gene sequence: CDR1 GTSNPN, CDR2 SVGIG (reference sequence). The V end lost 5 bases, the J end lost 6 bases, and 20 bases lay between the germline ends. The CDR3 is 15 residues long. The CDR3 DNA reads as TGTGCCTGGGGTGCTTGGCGCGGGGGAGGTCAGCCCCAGCATTTT. Translation: CAWGAWRGGGQPQHF.

This chain connects TRBV19 to TRBJ1-5; 9 bases agree with TRBD1. This CDR3 is 17 amino acids long. With 7 bases clipped from V and 4 bases from J, the junction kept 14 bases outside the gene matches. CDR1 is LNHDA, CDR2 SQIVND, per germline (reference sequence). The CDR3 sequence: CASIPPPGQGLNQPQHF. The CDR3 DNA reads TGTGCCAGTATCCCCCCGCCGGGACAGGGTTTAAATCAGCCCCAGCATTTT.

V is TRBV19 and J is TRBJ1-1; D may be TRBD1 (5 bases). The CDR3 has 13 residues. V was cut by 5 bases and J by 5 bases, with 12 bases left in between. CDR1 and CDR2 from the germline V gene are LNHDA and SQIVND (reference sequence). This CDR3 reads CASSPQGRTEAFF. The CDR3, as DNA: TGTGCCAGTAGTCCGCAGGGAAGGACTGAAGCTTTCTTT.

The rearrangement joins TRBV21-1 to TRBJ2-4; the table's D call, TRBD2, was not checked against the DNA. TRBV21-1 is labeled a pseudogene. The CDR3 length is 18 residues. The CDR3 DNA reads as TGTGCCAGCAGGGAATACAGTCGGGGGAAGGGGGCCAAAAACATTCAGTACTTC. Its translation: CASREYSRGKGAKNIQYF.

This clone has only one observation. The V call is TRBV4-1, the J call TRBJ2-5; D remains unclear. The last part of the DNA fits TRBJ2-7 better; the J call may be wrong. Germline loops: CDR1 MGHRA, CDR2 YSYEKL. The CDR3 consists of 19 residues. The DNA of the CDR3 is TGCGCCAGCAGCCAAGATGTGGTAGGCTTTCTGGAAACAGTCTACGAGCAGTACTTC. Translation gives CASSQDVVGFLETVYEQYF.

The chain carries TRBV18 and TRBJ1-3, with a possible D match to TRBD1 (6 bases). Germline assignment: CDR1 KGHSH and CDR2 LQKENI. Trimming took off 2 bases at V and 1 base at J, with 12 bases between the two ends. There are 16 residues in the CDR3. CDR3 region: CASSPGQPASGNTIYF. The CDR3 DNA reads as TGTGCCAGCTCACCAGGACAGCCAGCTTCTGGAAACACCATATATTTT.

The chain uses TRBV6-5 and TRBJ2-3; D gene ambiguous. Germline lookup yields CDR1 MNHEY and CDR2 SVGAGI. The CDR3 is 12 amino acids. V was cut by 7 bases and J by 2 bases, with 7 bases left in between. Here the CDR3 reads CASTMNTDTQYF. The CDR3 bases are TGTGCCAGCACTATGAACACAGATACGCAGTATTTT.

This sequence joins TRBV29-1 and TRBJ2-1; TRBD2 matches 12 bases. Unmatched junction bases numbered 10, after V lost 1 base and J lost 6 bases. Germline lookup yields CDR1 SQVTM and CDR2 ANQGSEA. The CDR3 totals 17 residues. The DNA of the CDR3 is TGCAGCGTTGAAGGTGAGACTAGCGGGAGCTGGGGCAATGAGCAGTTCTTC. Protein product: CSVEGETSGSWGNEQFF.

The chain combines TRBV7-8 with TRBJ1-5; 8 bases fit TRBD1. V dropped 5 bases and J dropped 7; count of bases not matched to a gene: 4. The CDR3 spans 13 residues. CDR1 and CDR2 (germline): SGHVS, FQNEAQ. The CDR3 loop is CASSPQGGQPQHF. The CDR3 bases are TGTGCCAGCAGCCCACAGGGGGGCCAGCCCCAGCATTTT.

The chain is built from TRBV20-1 and TRBJ2-3; 7 nucleotides agree with TRBD2. Germline CDR1 reads DFQATT; CDR2 reads SNEGSKA (reference sequence). V dropped 6 bases and J dropped 11; count of bases not matched to a gene: 8. The length of the CDR3 is 11 residues. CDR3 region: CSAARTREQYF. The CDR3 coding sequence is TGCAGTGCGGCCCGGACTAGGGAGCAGTATTTT.

The J gene is TRBJ2-6, the V gene TRBV28, with TRBD2 matching 9 bases. The CDR3 has 16 amino acids. Trimming removed 7 bases from V and 4 bases from J; junction bases left unmatched: 8. The germline V gene encodes CDR1 MDHEN and CDR2 SYDVKM. CDR3 in amino acids: CASTKAGGRGANVLTF. CDR3 sequence (DNA): TGTGCCAGCACGAAAGCGGGGGGCAGAGGGGCCAACGTCCTGACTTTC.